This T cell receptor beta chain was identified during a study of beta chain features in type 1 diabetes. General observations from the study: Among patients with Type 1 diabetes, TCRB CDR3s were moderately but significantly shorter in every one of the four CD4+ subsets.

Germline V gene data show CDR1 as SGDLS and CDR2 as YYNGEE. The trim removed 2 bases at V and 4 bases at J, leaving 5 bases unmatched. The CDR3 is 15 residues long. Every bit of the isolated RNA underwent reverse transcription, so sequencing read expressed TCRB transcripts. The table came from immunoSEQ multiplex PCR; TCRdb's copy has only in-frame clones and leaves some out. The sample includes over 700,000 clones, roughly 16% seen only once; the top ten take 0.023%. In regard to this clone: Antigen specificity is unknown.

V usage is TRBV9 and J usage is TRBJ2-1, with TRBD1 matching over 8 bases. This TCR came from a woman between 18 and 29 years old in good health. Sequencing was done on a sample of naive CD4+ T cells from blood. The CDR3 reads CASSVRDRKYNEQFF. CDR3 DNA: TGTGCCAGCAGCGTCCGGGACAGGAAGTACAATGAGCAGTTCTTC.